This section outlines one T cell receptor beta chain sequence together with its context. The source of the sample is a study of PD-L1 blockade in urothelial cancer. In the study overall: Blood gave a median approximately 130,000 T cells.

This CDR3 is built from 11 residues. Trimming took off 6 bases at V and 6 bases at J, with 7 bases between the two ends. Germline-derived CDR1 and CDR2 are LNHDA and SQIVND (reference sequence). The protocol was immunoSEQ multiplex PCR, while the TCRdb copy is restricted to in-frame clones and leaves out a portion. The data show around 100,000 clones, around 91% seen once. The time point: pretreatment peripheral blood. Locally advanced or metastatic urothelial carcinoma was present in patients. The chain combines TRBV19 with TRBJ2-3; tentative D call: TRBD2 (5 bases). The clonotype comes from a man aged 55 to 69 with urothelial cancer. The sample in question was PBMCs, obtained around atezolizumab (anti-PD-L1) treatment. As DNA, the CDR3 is TGTGCCAGTAGCGAGCGGGATACGCAGTATTTT. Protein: CASSERDTQYF.